The sample holds a few counts of the clone carrying this T cell receptor (beta chain). Its antigen is undetermined. The data belong to a study of identical twins. The CDR3 sequence is 14 residues long. Germline CDR1 and CDR2: ENHRY and SYGVKD. V lost 4 bases to trimming and J lost 0 bases, with 10 bases between them. Each CDR3 protein is one row after TCRdb ran MiXCR on the 5' RACE reads. This sample has 420,000 or so distinct CDR3 sequences, with less than 20% found just once. Study observations and caveats: Partial confounding of zero-insertion analyses by invariant MAIT and iNKT cells was possible. Surplus twin overlap in beta out-of-frame sequences was less pronounced. Conclusions rested on cross-sectional statistics rather than following the same donors.

This sequence joins TRBV10-3 and TRBJ2-7; no firm D call. Sequences were obtained from naive T cells sorted from blood. The sequence was obtained from a man aged 45-65 years in good health. Here the CDR3 DNA reads TGTGCCATCAGTGGACACTCGAGCTCCTACGAGCAGTACTTC. This translates into CAISGHSSSYEQYF.